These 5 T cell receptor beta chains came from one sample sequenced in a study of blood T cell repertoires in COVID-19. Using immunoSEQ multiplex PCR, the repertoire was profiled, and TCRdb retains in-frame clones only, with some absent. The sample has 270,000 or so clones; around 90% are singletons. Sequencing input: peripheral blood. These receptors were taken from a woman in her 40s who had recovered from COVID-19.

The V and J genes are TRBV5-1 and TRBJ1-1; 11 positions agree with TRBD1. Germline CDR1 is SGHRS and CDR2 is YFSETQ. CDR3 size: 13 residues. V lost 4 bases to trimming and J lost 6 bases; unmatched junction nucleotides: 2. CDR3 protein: CASSAGQGAEAFF. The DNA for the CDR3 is TGCGCCAGCAGCGCGGGACAGGGGGCTGAAGCTTTCTTT. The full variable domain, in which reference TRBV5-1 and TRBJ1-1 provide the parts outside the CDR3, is KAGVTQTPRYLIKTRGQQVTLSCSPISGHRSVSWYQQTPGQGLQFLFEYFSETQRNKGNFPGRFSGRQFSNSRSEMNVSTLELGDSALYLCASSAGQGAEAFFGQGTRLTVV.

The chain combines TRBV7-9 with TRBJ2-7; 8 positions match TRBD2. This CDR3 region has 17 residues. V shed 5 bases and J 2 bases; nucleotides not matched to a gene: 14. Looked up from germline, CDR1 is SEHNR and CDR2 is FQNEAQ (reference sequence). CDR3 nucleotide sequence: TGTGCCAGCAGCCGAGGTGGGGCTAGCGGGTCTACCTACGAGCAGTACTTC. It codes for CASSRGGASGSTYEQYF.

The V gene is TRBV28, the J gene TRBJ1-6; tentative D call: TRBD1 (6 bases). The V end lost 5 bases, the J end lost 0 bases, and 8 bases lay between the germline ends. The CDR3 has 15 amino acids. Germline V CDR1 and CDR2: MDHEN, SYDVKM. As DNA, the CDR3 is TGTGCCAGCAGTACAGGGAGCTCCTATAATTCACCCCTCCACTTT. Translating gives CASSTGSSYNSPLHF.

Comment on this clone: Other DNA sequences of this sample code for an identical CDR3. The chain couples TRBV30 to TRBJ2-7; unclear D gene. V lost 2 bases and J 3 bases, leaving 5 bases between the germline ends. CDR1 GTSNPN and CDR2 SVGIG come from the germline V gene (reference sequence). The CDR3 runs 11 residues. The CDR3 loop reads CAWSPNYEQYF. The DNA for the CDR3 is TGTGCCTGGAGTCCTAACTACGAGCAGTACTTC.

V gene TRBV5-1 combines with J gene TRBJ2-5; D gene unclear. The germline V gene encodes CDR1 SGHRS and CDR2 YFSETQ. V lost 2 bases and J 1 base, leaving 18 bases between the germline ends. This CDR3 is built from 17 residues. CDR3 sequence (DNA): TGCGCCAGCAGCTTAGGTGCCCAGGCGTTCATCCAAGAGACCCAGTACTTC. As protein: CASSLGAQAFIQETQYF.